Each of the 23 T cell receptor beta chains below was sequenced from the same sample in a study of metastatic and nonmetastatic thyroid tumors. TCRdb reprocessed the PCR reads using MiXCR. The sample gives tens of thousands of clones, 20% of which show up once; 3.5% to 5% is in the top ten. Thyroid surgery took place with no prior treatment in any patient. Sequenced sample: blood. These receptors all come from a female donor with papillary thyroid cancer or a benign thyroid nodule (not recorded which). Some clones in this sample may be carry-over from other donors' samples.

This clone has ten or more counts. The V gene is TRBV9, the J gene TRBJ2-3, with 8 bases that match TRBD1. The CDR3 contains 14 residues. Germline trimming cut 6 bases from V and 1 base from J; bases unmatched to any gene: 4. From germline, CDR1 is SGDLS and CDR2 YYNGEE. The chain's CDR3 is CASTRGLRTDTQYF. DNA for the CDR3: TGTGCCAGCACCAGGGGGCTCCGCACAGATACGCAGTATTTT.

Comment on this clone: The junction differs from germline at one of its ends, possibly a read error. CDR3 coding DNA: TGTGCCAGCTGCTTACACCCGGGCCAACTAGCGGATCGGGCCAACGTCCTGACTTTC. It codes for CASCLHPGQLADRANVLTF. J is TRBJ2-6 and V is TRBV11-2; 8 bases align to TRBD2. CDR1 is SGHAT, CDR2 FQNNGV, per germline. The CDR3 consists of 19 residues.

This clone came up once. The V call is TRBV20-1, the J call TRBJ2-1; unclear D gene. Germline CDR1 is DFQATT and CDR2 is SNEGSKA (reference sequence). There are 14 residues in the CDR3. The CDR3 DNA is TGCAGAGCTCTAGAGATAGGGTGTCTCAATGAGCAGTTCTTC. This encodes CRALEIGCLNEQFF.

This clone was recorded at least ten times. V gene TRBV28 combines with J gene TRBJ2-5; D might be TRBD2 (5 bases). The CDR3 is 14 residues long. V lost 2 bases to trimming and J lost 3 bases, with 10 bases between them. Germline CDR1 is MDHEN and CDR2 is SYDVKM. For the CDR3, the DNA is TGTGCCAGCAGTTTACCGGGGAACAAAGAGACCCAGTACTTC. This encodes CASSLPGNKETQYF.

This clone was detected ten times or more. The CDR3 DNA reads as TGTGCCAGCAGCGTAGGGGGAGGCACCGGGGAGCTGTTTTTT. Translation gives CASSVGGGTGELFF. The rearrangement uses TRBV9 and TRBJ2-2; D is perhaps TRBD2 (6 bases). The CDR3 consists of 14 residues. V lost 0 bases to trimming and J lost 4 bases, with 7 bases between them. Germline values: CDR1 SGDLS, CDR2 YYNGEE.

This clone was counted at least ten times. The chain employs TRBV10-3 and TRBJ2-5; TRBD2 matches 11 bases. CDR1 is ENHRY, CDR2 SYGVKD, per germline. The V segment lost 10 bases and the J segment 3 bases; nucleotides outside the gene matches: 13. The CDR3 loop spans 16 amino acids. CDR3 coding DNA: TGTGCCACCAGGGCCGGACTAGCGGGCACAAAAGAGACCCAGTACTTC. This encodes CATRAGLAGTKETQYF.

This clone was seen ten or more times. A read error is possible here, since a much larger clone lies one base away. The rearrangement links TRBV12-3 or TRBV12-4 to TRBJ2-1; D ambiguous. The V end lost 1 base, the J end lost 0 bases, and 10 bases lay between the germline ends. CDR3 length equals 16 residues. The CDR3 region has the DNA TGTGCCAGCAGTTTAGATTACTGGAGCTCCTACAATGAGCAGTTCTTC. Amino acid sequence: CASSLDYWSSYNEQFF.

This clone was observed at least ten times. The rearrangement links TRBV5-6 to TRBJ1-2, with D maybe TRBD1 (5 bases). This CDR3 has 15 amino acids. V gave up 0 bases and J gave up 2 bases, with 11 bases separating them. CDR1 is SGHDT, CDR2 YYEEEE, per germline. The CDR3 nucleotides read TGTGCCAGCAGCTTGGCTACGGGACCAAACTATGGCTACACCTTC. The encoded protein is CASSLATGPNYGYTF.

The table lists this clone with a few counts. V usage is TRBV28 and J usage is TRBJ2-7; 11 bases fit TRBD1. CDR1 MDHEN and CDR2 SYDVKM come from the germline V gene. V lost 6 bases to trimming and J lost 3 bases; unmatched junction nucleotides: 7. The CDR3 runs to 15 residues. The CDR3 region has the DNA TGTGCCAGCAGCTCGGGACAGGGGGTTGACTACGAGCAGTACTTC. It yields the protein CASSSGQGVDYEQYF.

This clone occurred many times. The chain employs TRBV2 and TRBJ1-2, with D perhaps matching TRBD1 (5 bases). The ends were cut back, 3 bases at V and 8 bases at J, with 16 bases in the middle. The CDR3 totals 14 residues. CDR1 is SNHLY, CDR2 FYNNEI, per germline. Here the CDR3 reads CASSESGLEGGYTF. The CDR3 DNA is TGTGCCAGCAGTGAGTCAGGGCTCGAAGGGGGCTACACCTTC.

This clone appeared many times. The CDR3 DNA is TGTGCCAGCAACAACCAGGGAGTTAACACCGGGGAGCTGTTTTTT. Translated: CASNNQGVNTGELFF. The chain has TRBV2 and TRBJ2-2; D possibly matches TRBD1 or TRBD2 (5 bases each). V dropped 7 bases and J dropped 2 bases, with 14 bases sitting between them. CDR3 length: 15 amino acids. The germline V gene encodes CDR1 SNHLY and CDR2 FYNNEI.

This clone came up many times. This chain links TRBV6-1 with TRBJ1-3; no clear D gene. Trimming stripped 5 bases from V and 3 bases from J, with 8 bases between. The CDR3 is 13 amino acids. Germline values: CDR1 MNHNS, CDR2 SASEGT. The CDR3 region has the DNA TGTGCCAGCAGTTTCAGTTTTGGAAACACCATATATTTT. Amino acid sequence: CASSFSFGNTIYF.

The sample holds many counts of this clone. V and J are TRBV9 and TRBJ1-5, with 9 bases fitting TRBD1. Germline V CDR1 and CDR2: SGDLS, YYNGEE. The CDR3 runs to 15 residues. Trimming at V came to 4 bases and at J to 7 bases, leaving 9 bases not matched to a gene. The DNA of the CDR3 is TGTGCCAGCAGCTTGGGACAGGGCATAGACCAGCCCCAGCATTTT. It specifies CASSLGQGIDQPQHF.

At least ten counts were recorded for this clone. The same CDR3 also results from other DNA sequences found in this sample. The DNA for the CDR3 is TGTGCCAGCAGTTCCGGGCCGGCCGATGAGCAGTTCTTC. Encoded protein: CASSSGPADEQFF. The chain combines TRBV12-3 or TRBV12-4 with TRBJ2-1, with D hard to call. This CDR3 is 13 amino acids long. V was cut by 4 bases and J by 8 bases, with 12 bases left in between.

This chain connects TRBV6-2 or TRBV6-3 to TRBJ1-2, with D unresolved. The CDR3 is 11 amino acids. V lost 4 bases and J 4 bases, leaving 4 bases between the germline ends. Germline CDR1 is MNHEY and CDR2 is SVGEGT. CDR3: CASSSRYGYTF. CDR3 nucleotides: TGTGCCAGCAGTTCCCGCTATGGCTACACCTTC.

CDR3 residues: CPSSATGESGNTIYF. The CDR3 DNA sequence: TGTCCCAGCAGCGCCACCGGCGAATCTGGAAACACCATATATTTT. The gene calls are TRBV21-1 and TRBJ1-3. TRBV21-1 is a recognized pseudogene. CDR3 size: 15 residues.

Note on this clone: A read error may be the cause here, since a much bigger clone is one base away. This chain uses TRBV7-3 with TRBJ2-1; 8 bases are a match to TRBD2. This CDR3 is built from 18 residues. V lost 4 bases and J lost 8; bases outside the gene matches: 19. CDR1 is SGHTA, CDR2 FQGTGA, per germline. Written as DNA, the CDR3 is TGTGCCAGCAGCTCAGCCGTGGTCTGGGCGGGAGGTGGGGATGAGCAGTTCTTC. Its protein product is CASSSAVVWAGGGDEQFF.

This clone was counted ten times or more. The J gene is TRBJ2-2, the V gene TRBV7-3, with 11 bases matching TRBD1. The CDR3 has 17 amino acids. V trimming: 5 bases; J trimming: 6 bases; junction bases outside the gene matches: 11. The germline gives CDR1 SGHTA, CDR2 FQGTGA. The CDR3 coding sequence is TGTGCCAGCAGCACTCGGCGGACAGGGGGCGCGGCCGGGGAGCTGTTTTTT. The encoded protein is CASSTRRTGGAAGELFF. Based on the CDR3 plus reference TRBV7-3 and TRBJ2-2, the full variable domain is GAGVSQTPSNKVTEKGKYVELRCDPISGHTALYWYRQSLGQGPEFLIYFQGTGAADDSGLPNDRFFAVRPEGSVSTLKIQRTERGDSAVYLCASSTRRTGGAAGELFFGEGSRLTVL.

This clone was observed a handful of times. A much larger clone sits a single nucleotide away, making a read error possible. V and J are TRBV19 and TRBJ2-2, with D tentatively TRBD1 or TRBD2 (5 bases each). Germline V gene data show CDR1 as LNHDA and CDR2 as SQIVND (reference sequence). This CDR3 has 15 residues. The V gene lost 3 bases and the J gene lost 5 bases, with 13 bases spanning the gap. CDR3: CASSIGGVKTGELFF. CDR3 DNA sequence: TGTGCCAGTAGTATTGGGGGTGTGAAGACCGGGGAGCTGTTTTTT.

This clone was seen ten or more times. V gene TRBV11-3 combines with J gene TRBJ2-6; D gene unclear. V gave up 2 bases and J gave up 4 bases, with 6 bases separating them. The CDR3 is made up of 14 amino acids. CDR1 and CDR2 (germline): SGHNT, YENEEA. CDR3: CASSLSRGANVLTF. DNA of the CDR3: TGTGCCAGCAGCTTATCGCGGGGGGCCAACGTCCTGACTTTC.

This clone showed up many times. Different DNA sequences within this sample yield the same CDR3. The CDR3 region is CASSSGTRDEQYF. CDR3 nucleotide sequence: TGTGCCAGCAGTTCCGGGACTAGAGACGAGCAGTACTTC. This chain joins TRBV27 and TRBJ2-7; 8 positions match TRBD2. This CDR3 has 13 residues. V shed 4 bases and J 5 bases; nucleotides not matched to a gene: 4. Germline V CDR1 and CDR2: MNHEY, SMNVEV (reference sequence).

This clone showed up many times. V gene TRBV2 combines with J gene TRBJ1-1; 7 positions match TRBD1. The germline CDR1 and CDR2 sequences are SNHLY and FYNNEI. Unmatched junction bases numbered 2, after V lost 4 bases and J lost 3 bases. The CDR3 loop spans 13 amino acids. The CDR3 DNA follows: TGTGCCAGCAGTGGACAGGGAGACACTGAAGCTTTCTTT. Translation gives CASSGQGDTEAFF.

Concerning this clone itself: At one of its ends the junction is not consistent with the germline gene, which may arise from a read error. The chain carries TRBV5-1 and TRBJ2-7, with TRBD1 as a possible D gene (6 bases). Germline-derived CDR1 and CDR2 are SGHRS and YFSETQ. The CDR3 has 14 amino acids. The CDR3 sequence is CARSFVGASYEQYF. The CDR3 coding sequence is TGCGCCCGCAGCTTCGTGGGGGCCTCCTACGAGCAGTACTTC.